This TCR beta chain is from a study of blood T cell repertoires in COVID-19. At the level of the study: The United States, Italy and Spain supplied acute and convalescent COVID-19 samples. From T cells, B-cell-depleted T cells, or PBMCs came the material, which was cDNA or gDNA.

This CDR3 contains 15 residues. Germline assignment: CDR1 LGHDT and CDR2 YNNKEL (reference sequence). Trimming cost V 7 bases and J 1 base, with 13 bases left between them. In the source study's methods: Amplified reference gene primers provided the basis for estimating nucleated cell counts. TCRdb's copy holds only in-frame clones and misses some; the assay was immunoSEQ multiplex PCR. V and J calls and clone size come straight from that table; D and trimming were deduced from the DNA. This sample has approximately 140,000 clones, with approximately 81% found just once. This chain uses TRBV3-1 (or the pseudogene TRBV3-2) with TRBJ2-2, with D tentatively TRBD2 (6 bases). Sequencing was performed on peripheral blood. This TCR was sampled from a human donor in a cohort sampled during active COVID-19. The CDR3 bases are TGTGCCAGCACCCCCCCGGGGGTGAACACCGGGGAGCTGTTTTTT. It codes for CASTPPGVNTGELFF.